This entry lists 2 T cell receptor beta chains sequenced from one sample in a study of cytomegalovirus exposure and HLA in healthy donors. The PCR ran on 60 Vbeta and 13 Jbeta primers. Libraries were prepared by immunoSEQ multiplex PCR; TCRdb keeps only in-frame clonotypes and omits some of them. The data contain some 150,000 clones, roughly 80% of them singletons. The sequencing sample was made of PBMCs. These receptors came from a young man in good health and CMV-seronegative.

This clone appeared once. J is TRBJ1-2 and V is TRBV28; no definite D call. The CDR3 is 17 amino acids. Germline V gene sequence: CDR1 MDHEN, CDR2 SYDVKM. The ends were cut back, 7 bases at V and 4 bases at J, with 25 bases in the middle. In DNA form, the CDR3 reads TGTGCCAGCAATTCCAGAGGGATAGGCCGTCGCTTCTATGGCTACACCTTC. Protein product: CASNSRGIGRRFYGYTF.

CDR3 bases: TGTGCCAGCAGCCGACGGGGGGAAGCGGGATACTCCTACAATGAGCAGTTCTTC. This encodes CASSRRGEAGYSYNEQFF. The chain has TRBV7-3 and TRBJ2-1, with 7 bases identical to TRBD2. Germline V gene data show CDR1 as SGHTA and CDR2 as FQGTGA. The CDR3 has 18 amino acids. Trimming cost V 5 bases and J 0 bases; bases outside gene matches: 13.